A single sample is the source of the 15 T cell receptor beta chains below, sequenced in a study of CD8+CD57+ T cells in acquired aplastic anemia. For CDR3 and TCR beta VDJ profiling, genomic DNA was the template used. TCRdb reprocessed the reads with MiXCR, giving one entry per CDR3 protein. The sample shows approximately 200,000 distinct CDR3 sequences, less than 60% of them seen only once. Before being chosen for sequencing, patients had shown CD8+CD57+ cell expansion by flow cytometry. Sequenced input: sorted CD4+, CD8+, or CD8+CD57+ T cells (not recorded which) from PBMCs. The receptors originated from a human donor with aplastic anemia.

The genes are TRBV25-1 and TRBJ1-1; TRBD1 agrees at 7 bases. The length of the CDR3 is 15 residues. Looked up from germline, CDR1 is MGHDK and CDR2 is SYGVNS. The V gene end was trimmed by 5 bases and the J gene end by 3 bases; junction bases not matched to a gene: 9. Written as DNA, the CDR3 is TGTGCCAGCAGTAGCTCGACAGGGCTCTACACTGAAGCTTTCTTT. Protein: CASSSSTGLYTEAFF.

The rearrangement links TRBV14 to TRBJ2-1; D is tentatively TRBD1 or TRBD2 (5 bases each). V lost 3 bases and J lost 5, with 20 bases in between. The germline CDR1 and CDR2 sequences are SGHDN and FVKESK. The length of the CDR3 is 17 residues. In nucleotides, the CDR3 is TGTGCCAGCAGCCAGAGACCAACCCGGGACGGACACAATGAGCAGTTCTTC. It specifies CASSQRPTRDGHNEQFF.

This chain's CDR3 is CASSVVSRNTEAFF. CDR3 DNA sequence: TGTGCCAGCAGCGTAGTATCCAGGAACACTGAAGCTTTCTTT. The chain is built from TRBV9 and TRBJ1-1, with D hard to call. The CDR3 has 14 amino acids. V lost 0 bases to trimming and J lost 1 base, with 7 bases between them. CDR1 and CDR2 (germline): SGDLS, YYNGEE.

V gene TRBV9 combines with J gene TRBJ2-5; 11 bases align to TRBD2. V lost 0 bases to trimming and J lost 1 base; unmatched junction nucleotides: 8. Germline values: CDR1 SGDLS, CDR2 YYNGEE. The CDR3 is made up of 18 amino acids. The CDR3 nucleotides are TGTGCCAGCAGCGTAGCTGGGGCTAGCGGGGGGCCCCAAGAGACCCAGTACTTC. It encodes CASSVAGASGGPQETQYF.

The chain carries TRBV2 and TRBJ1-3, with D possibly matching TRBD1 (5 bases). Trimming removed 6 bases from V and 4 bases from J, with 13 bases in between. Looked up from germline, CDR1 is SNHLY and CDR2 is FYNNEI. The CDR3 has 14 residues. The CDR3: CASSHAGVGNTIYF. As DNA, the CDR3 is TGTGCCAGCAGCCACGCGGGGGTCGGAAACACCATATATTTT.

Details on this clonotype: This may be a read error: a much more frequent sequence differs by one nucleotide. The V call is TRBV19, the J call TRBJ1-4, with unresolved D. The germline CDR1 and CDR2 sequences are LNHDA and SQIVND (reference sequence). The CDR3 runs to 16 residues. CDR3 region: CASSDLRGHTNEKLLF. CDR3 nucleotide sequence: TGTGCCAGTAGTGACCTACGGGGTCACACTAATGAAAAACTGCTTTTT. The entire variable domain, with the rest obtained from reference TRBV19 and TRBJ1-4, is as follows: DGGITQSPKYLFRKEGQNVTLSCEQNLNHDAMYWYRQDPGQGLRLIYYSQIVNDFQKGDIAEGYSVSREKKESFPLTVTSAQKNPTAFYLCASSDLRGHTNEKLLFGSGTQLSVL.

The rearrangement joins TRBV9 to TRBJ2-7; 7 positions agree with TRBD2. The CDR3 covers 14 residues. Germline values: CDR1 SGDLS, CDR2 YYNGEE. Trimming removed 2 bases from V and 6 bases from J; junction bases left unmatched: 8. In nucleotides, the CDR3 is TGTGCCAGCAGCGTTGCAAGCGGGGAAGTCGAGCAGTACTTC. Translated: CASSVASGEVEQYF.

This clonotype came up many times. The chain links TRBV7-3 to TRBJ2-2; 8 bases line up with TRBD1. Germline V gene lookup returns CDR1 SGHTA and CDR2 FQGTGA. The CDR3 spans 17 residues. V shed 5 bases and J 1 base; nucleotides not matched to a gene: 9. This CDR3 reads CASSQRGDRRNTGELFF. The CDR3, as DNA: TGTGCCAGCAGCCAGCGCGGGGACAGGAGGAACACCGGGGAGCTGTTTTTT.

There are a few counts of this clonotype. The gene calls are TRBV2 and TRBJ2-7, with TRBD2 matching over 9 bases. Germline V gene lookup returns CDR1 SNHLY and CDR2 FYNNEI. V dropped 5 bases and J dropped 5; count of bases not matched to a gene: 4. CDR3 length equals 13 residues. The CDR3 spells CASSIAGVDEQYF. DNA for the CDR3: TGTGCCAGCAGTATAGCGGGAGTTGACGAGCAGTACTTC.

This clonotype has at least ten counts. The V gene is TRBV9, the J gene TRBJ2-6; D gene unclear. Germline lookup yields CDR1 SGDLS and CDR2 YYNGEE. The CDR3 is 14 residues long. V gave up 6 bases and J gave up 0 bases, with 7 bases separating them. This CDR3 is CASTLSSGANVLTF. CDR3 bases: TGTGCCAGCACCCTCAGCTCTGGGGCCAACGTCCTGACTTTC.

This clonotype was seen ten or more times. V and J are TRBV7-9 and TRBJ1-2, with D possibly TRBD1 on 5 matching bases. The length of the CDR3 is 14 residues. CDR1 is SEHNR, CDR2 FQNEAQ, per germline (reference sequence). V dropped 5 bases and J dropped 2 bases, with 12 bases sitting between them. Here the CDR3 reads CASSPPQGNYGYTF. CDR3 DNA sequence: TGTGCCAGCAGCCCCCCCCAGGGAAACTATGGCTACACCTTC.

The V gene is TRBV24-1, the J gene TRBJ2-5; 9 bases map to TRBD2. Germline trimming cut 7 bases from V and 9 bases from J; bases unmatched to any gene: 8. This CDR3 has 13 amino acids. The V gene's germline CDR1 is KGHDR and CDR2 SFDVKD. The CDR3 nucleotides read TGTGCCACCAGAGGTAGGCTAGCGGGACCCCAGTACTTC. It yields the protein CATRGRLAGPQYF.

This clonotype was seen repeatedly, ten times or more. DNA of the CDR3: TGTGCCAGCAGTTTATTACTGTCGGGGGATACGCAGTATTTT. Its translation: CASSLLLSGDTQYF. V is TRBV28 and J is TRBJ2-3, with a weak D call TRBD2 (5 bases). V lost 1 base, J lost 6 bases, and 11 bases lay in between. This CDR3 is 14 amino acids long. Germline V lookup: CDR1 MDHEN, CDR2 SYDVKM.

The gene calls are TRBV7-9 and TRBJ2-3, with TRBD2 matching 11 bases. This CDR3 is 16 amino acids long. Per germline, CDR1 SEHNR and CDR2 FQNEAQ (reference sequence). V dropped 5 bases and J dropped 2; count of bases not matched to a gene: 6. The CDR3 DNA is TGTGCCAGCAGCACTCTAGCGGGGGGACCCACAGATACGCAGTATTTT. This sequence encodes CASSTLAGGPTDTQYF.

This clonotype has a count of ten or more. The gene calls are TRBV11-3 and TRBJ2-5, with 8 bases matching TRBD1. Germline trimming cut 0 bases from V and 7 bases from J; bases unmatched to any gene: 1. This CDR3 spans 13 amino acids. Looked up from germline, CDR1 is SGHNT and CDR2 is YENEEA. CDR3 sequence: CASSLEGTGTQYF. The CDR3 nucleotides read TGTGCCAGCAGCTTAGAGGGGACAGGGACCCAGTACTTC.